The 26 T cell receptor beta chains below come from one sample, sequenced in a study of blood T cell repertoires in COVID-19. The table came from immunoSEQ multiplex PCR; TCRdb's copy has only in-frame clones and leaves some out. The profile shows fewer than 110,000 clones, roughly 88% of them singletons. The sequencing sample was made of peripheral blood. All receptors derive from a man between 50 and 59 years old with active or convalescent COVID-19.

This clone was detected once. This chain links TRBV7-2 with TRBJ1-1; TRBD1 is a possible D gene (5 bases). V shed 5 bases and J shed 5 bases, with 12 bases lying between them. Germline CDR1 is SGHTA and CDR2 is FQGNSA. This CDR3 is built from 13 residues. CDR3: CASSAGRYTEAFF. The CDR3 nucleotides read TGTGCCAGCAGCGCAGGGAGGTATACTGAAGCTTTCTTT.

The chain recombines TRBV4-3 with TRBJ1-2; weak D call: TRBD1 (5 bases). The CDR3 is made up of 13 amino acids. Germline V gene sequence: CDR1 LGHNA, CDR2 YSLEER. V was cut by 1 base and J by 5 bases, with 8 bases left in between. CDR3 region: CASSQGGGYGYTF. The CDR3 DNA sequence: TGCGCCAGCAGCCAAGGTGGGGGGTATGGCTACACCTTC.

The V gene is TRBV28, the J gene TRBJ2-5, with 8 bases aligning to TRBD1. CDR3 size: 14 residues. Germline V gene sequence: CDR1 MDHEN, CDR2 SYDVKM. J was trimmed by 3 bases and V by 6 bases; bases with no gene match: 6. For the CDR3, the DNA is TGTGCCAGCAGCCGGACAGGGACAAAAGAGACCCAGTACTTC. Amino acids: CASSRTGTKETQYF.

The chain employs TRBV4-1 and TRBJ1-2, with unresolved D. The ends were cut back, 2 bases at V and 4 bases at J, with 14 bases in the middle. The germline gives CDR1 MGHRA, CDR2 YSYEKL. The CDR3 length is 15 residues. CDR3 nucleotides: TGCGCCAGCAGCCAACACGCTGCCCGGGTCTATGGCTACACCTTC. It translates to CASSQHAARVYGYTF.

The chain has TRBV28 and TRBJ1-4; maybe TRBD1 (6 bases). The CDR3 loop spans 14 amino acids. Germline V gene data show CDR1 as MDHEN and CDR2 as SYDVKM. The V and J ends lost 5 bases and 6 bases respectively, with 13 bases between them. CDR3 nucleotides: TGTGCCAGCAGTAACCGGGACACCTATGAAAAACTGTTTTTT. This codes for CASSNRDTYEKLFF.

This chain joins TRBV28 and TRBJ1-6; 9 bases are a match to TRBD1. Germline V CDR1 and CDR2: MDHEN, SYDVKM. Trimming at V came to 5 bases and at J to 4 bases, leaving 21 bases not matched to a gene. The CDR3 runs to 21 residues. In DNA, the CDR3 is TGTGCCAGCAGTACCAGAAACCGGGACAGGGTAATGGCTTATTATAATTCACCCCTCCACTTT. Translation gives CASSTRNRDRVMAYYNSPLHF.

V gene TRBV5-1 combines with J gene TRBJ1-6, with D possibly TRBD1 on 5 matching bases. CDR1 is SGHRS and CDR2 is YFSETQ in the germline V gene. V gave up 4 bases and J gave up 4 bases, with 9 bases separating them. This CDR3 region has 14 residues. The CDR3: CASSIREYNSPLHF. The CDR3 DNA follows: TGCGCCAGCAGCATCAGGGAATATAATTCACCCCTCCACTTT.

The genes are TRBV11-2 and TRBJ1-4; no firm D call. Germline V CDR1 and CDR2: SGHAT, FQNNGV. CDR3 length: 13 residues. The V and J ends lost 3 bases and 8 bases respectively, with 10 bases between them. This CDR3 is CASSLVEEEKLFF. CDR3 nucleotide sequence: TGTGCCAGCAGCTTGGTTGAGGAGGAAAAACTGTTTTTT.

V is TRBV20-1 and J is TRBJ2-3; D gene ambiguous. The germline gives CDR1 DFQATT, CDR2 SNEGSKA (reference sequence). CDR3 length: 11 amino acids. The V gene lost 6 bases and the J gene lost 10 bases, with 14 bases spanning the gap. The CDR3 nucleotides are TGCAGTGCACCAATGACCCGGGCGCAGTATTTT. Translating it yields CSAPMTRAQYF.

This sequence joins TRBV5-1 and TRBJ2-3, with a weak D call TRBD2 (6 bases). This CDR3 region has 16 residues. Trimming shortened V by 4 bases and J by 3 bases, and 18 bases separated the two germline ends. Germline CDR1 and CDR2: SGHRS and YFSETQ. The CDR3 loop is CASSQGVAEFTDTQYF. The CDR3 DNA follows: TGCGCCAGCAGCCAGGGCGTAGCGGAATTTACAGATACGCAGTATTTT. Based on the CDR3 plus reference TRBV5-1 and TRBJ2-3, the full variable domain is KAGVTQTPRYLIKTRGQQVTLSCSPISGHRSVSWYQQTPGQGLQFLFEYFSETQRNKGNFPGRFSGRQFSNSRSEMNVSTLELGDSALYLCASSQGVAEFTDTQYFGPGTRLTVL.

J is TRBJ1-1 and V is TRBV20-1; D perhaps matches TRBD1 (5 bases). Per the germline V gene, CDR1 is DFQATT and CDR2 is SNEGSKA (reference sequence). This CDR3 has 10 amino acids. V lost 6 bases and J lost 6, with 8 bases in between. The CDR3 loop reads CSAGDSEAFF. CDR3 in DNA: TGCAGTGCGGGGGACTCTGAAGCTTTCTTT.

The genes are TRBV18 and TRBJ2-1; 7 bases match TRBD2. V shed 0 bases and J 6 bases; nucleotides not matched to a gene: 8. There are 16 residues in the CDR3. Germline V gene data show CDR1 as KGHSH and CDR2 as LQKENI. CDR3 sequence: CASSPPGRESGNEQFF. CDR3 in DNA: TGTGCCAGCTCACCACCGGGGCGGGAGTCCGGCAATGAGCAGTTCTTC.

The V gene is TRBV10-2, the J gene TRBJ1-5; D remains ambiguous. Germline values: CDR1 WSHSY, CDR2 SAAADI. The V end was cut by 2 bases, the J end by 6 bases, with 5 bases between. The CDR3 totals 12 residues. The CDR3 here is CASSEGRQPQHF. The CDR3 coding sequence is TGCGCCAGCAGTGAGGGGCGTCAGCCCCAGCATTTT.

The chain's CDR3 is CATETSGTNEQFF. CDR3 coding DNA: TGTGCCACCGAGACTAGCGGGACCAATGAGCAGTTCTTC. The chain employs TRBV12-3 or TRBV12-4 and TRBJ2-1; 11 bases fit TRBD2. Unmatched junction bases numbered 5, after V lost 10 bases and J lost 6 bases. The CDR3 totals 13 residues.

The CDR3: CASSPPRGRSSGANVLTF. CDR3 sequence (DNA): TGTGCCAGCAGCCCCCCCAGGGGGCGGTCCTCTGGGGCCAACGTCCTGACTTTC. The chain uses TRBV7-9 and TRBJ2-6, with TRBD1 matching 8 bases. From germline, CDR1 is SEHNR and CDR2 FQNEAQ (reference sequence). With V trimmed by 5 bases and J by 0 bases, 9 bases remained unmatched. The CDR3 covers 18 residues.

There are a few counts of this clone. The chain employs TRBV6-5 and TRBJ1-1; perhaps TRBD1 as D (5 bases). This CDR3 contains 15 residues. Per the germline V gene, CDR1 is MNHEY and CDR2 is SVGAGI. V shed 0 bases and J shed 0 bases, with 8 bases lying between them. CDR3 amino acids: CASSYSAGLNTEAFF. CDR3 sequence (DNA): TGTGCCAGCAGTTACTCTGCAGGGTTGAACACTGAAGCTTTCTTT.

V and J are TRBV7-6 and TRBJ1-5; 8 bases map to TRBD1. Per germline, CDR1 SGHVS and CDR2 FNYEAQ. The length of the CDR3 is 16 residues. The V and J ends lost 1 base and 1 base, in that order; junction bases with no gene match: 3. The CDR3 here is CASSLGQGLSNQPQHF. The CDR3 bases are TGTGCCAGCAGCTTAGGACAGGGGCTGAGCAATCAGCCCCAGCATTTT.

This clone was recorded only once. The chain carries TRBV3-1 (or the pseudogene TRBV3-2) and TRBJ2-1; 7 bases are a match to TRBD2. Germline assignment: CDR1 LGHDT and CDR2 YNNKEL (reference sequence). This CDR3 comprises 18 residues. The V gene end was trimmed by 1 base and the J gene end by 7 bases; junction bases not matched to a gene: 16. The CDR3 sequence is CASSQAPSTWGEGNEQFF. The CDR3 DNA reads as TGTGCCAGCAGCCAAGCCCCCTCTACCTGGGGGGAGGGTAATGAGCAGTTCTTC.

The CDR3 loop reads CASSVYRTSGYEQYF. The CDR3 DNA sequence: TGCGCCAGCAGCGTATACAGGACTAGCGGCTACGAGCAGTACTTC. This sequence joins TRBV4-3 and TRBJ2-7; 10 positions agree with TRBD2. CDR3 size: 15 residues. CDR1 is LGHNA and CDR2 is YSLEER in the germline V gene. V dropped 5 bases and J dropped 3; count of bases not matched to a gene: 7.

The J gene is TRBJ2-7, the V gene TRBV4-1, with 12 nucleotides matching TRBD2. Losses at the gene ends were 3 bases for V and 4 bases for J; bases not matched to a gene: 10. The CDR3 extends over 17 amino acids. Germline lookup yields CDR1 MGHRA and CDR2 YSYEKL. The CDR3 DNA follows: TGCGCCAGCAGCCAGCCGACTAGCGGGAGCAAAATATACGAGCAGTACTTC. Encoded protein: CASSQPTSGSKIYEQYF.

The chain employs TRBV27 and TRBJ2-7, with 8 bases that match TRBD1. The CDR3 has 15 amino acids. With 5 bases clipped from V and 2 bases from J, the junction kept 8 bases outside the gene matches. The germline V gene has CDR1 MNHEY and CDR2 SMNVEV (reference sequence). The CDR3 region has the DNA TGTGCCAGCAGTATAGGACAGGGAGACCCCTACGAGCAGTACTTC. Protein: CASSIGQGDPYEQYF.

The chain has TRBV7-2 and TRBJ1-1; D is undetermined. Germline V lookup: CDR1 SGHTA, CDR2 FQGNSA. Trimming shortened V by 5 bases and J by 8 bases, and 15 bases separated the two germline ends. The CDR3 covers 13 residues. The CDR3: CASSPWEGREAFF. DNA for the CDR3: TGTGCCAGCAGCCCCTGGGAGGGCAGAGAAGCTTTCTTT.

The V and J genes are TRBV30 and TRBJ1-3; the D gene is possibly TRBD1 (5 bases). Trimming shortened V by 0 bases and J by 1 base, and 10 bases separated the two germline ends. From germline, CDR1 is GTSNPN and CDR2 SVGIG (reference sequence). The CDR3 has 15 residues. CDR3 in DNA: TGTGCCTGGAGTGTAGGCAGGGCATCTGGAAACACCATATATTTT. It yields the protein CAWSVGRASGNTIYF. Complete variable domain (other parts from reference TRBV30 and TRBJ1-3): SQTIHQWPATLVQPVGSPLSLECTVEGTSNPNLYWYRQAAGRGLQLLFYSVGIGQISSEVPQNLSASRPQDRQFILSSKKLLLSDSGFYLCAWSVGRASGNTIYFGEGSWLTVV.

The J gene is TRBJ2-7, the V gene TRBV6-5; 8 nucleotides align to TRBD1. CDR1 is MNHEY, CDR2 SVGAGI, per germline. The junction had 8 bases not matched to a gene; V was cut back by 5 bases and J by 2 bases. The CDR3 is 15 amino acids. CDR3 DNA: TGTGCCAGCAGTCGAACCGGGACAGGAACCTACGAGCAGTACTTC. Its protein is CASSRTGTGTYEQYF.

CDR3 sequence (DNA): TGTGCCAGCAACTACGTAGTATCTTCACCCCTCCACTTT. Its protein product is CASNYVVSSPLHF. V gene TRBV2 combines with J gene TRBJ1-6; no firm D call. The CDR3 runs to 13 residues. Trimming pared 7 bases from V and 9 bases from J, leaving 13 bases between. CDR1 SNHLY and CDR2 FYNNEI come from the germline V gene.

The genes are TRBV27 and TRBJ2-6, with D uncertain. Germline CDR1 reads MNHEY; CDR2 reads SMNVEV (reference sequence). The V end was cut by 7 bases, the J end by 0 bases, with 4 bases between. This CDR3 is built from 13 residues. This chain's CDR3 is CASNYSGANVLTF. The CDR3 DNA is TGTGCCAGCAACTACTCTGGGGCCAACGTCCTGACTTTC.